This TCR beta chain was found in a study of T-cell reconstitution after alpha-beta-depleted transplantation in children. Findings and limits, study-wide: About two months after transplant, alpha-beta T cells reportedly came from several hundred expanded graft clones. There were some patients whose high TCRbeta diversity at day 60 came from surviving recipient T cells and thymic progenitors. Hyperexpanded clones declined; after one year, newly produced T cells mostly supplied diversity.

Unique molecular identifiers were incorporated when the TCRbeta library was constructed. TCRdb independently ran MiXCR on the PCR reads; one entry per CDR3 protein. The sample holds a few hundred thousand distinct CDR3 sequences, about 25% seen once. This clonotype was counted at least ten times. Its antigen is not known. Germline V gene data show CDR1 as SGHTA and CDR2 as FQGTGA. The CDR3 has 13 amino acids. V shed 2 bases and J 6 bases; nucleotides not matched to a gene: 2. The receptor comes from a girl aged 2-10 years with Fanconi anemia, due to receive a stem cell transplant. The sequencing used PBMCs, collected before TCRalphabeta/CD19-depleted stem cell transplant. V gene TRBV7-3 combines with J gene TRBJ2-7; TRBD1 agrees at 9 bases. The CDR3 protein is CASSLQDRGEQYF. CDR3 coding DNA: TGTGCCAGCAGCTTACAGGACAGGGGCGAGCAGTACTTC.